Listed here is a single T cell receptor beta chain. Antigen unknown. These data come from a study of cytomegalovirus exposure and HLA in healthy donors. Study-wide background: Early released data had roughly 81 million unique TCRs, all coming from HLA-typed donors.

Points from the study as a whole: Some V segments, including TRBV6-2 and TRBV6-3, were excluded as indistinguishable.

The CDR3 totals 14 residues. V was shortened by 2 bases and J by 4 bases, with 11 bases between the two germline ends. Germline CDR1 reads SEHNR; CDR2 reads FQNEAQ (reference sequence). Researchers ran the PCR with 60 Vbeta and 13 Jbeta primers. Sequenced by immunoSEQ multiplex PCR; TCRdb stores in-frame clones only, minus some. This sample has about 190,000 clones, with roughly 77% found just once. The TCR originated in a woman in her thirties in good health and CMV-seropositive. The source material was PBMCs. This chain uses TRBV7-9 with TRBJ2-5; possibly TRBD2 for D (6 bases). The CDR3 nucleotides are TGTGCCAGCAGCTTATGGACGGGAGTAGAGACCCAGTACTTC. Translating it yields CASSLWTGVETQYF.